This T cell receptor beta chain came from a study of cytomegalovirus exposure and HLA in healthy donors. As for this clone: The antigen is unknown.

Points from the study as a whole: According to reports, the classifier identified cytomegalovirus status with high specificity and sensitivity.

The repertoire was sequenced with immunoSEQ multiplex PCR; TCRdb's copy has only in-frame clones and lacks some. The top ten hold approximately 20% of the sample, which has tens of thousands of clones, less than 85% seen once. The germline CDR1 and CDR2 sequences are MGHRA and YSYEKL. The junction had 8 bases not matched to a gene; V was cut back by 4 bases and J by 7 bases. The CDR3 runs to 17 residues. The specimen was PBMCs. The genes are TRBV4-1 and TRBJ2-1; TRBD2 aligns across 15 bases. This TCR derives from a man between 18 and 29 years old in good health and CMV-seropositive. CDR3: CASSRTSGRADGNEQFF. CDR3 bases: TGCGCCAGCAGCCGGACTAGCGGGAGGGCCGATGGGAATGAGCAGTTCTTC.